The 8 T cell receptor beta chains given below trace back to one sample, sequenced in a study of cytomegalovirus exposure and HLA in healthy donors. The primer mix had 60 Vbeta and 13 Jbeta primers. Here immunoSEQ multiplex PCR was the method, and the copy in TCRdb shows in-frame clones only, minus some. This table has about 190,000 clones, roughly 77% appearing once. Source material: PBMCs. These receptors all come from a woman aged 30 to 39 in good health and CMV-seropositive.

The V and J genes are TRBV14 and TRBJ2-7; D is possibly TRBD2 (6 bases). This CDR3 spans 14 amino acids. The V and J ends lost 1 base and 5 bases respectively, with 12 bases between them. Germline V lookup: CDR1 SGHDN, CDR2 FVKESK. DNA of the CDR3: TGTGCCAGCAGCCAAGTGGCGGGGCCCCACGAGCAGTACTTC. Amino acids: CASSQVAGPHEQYF.

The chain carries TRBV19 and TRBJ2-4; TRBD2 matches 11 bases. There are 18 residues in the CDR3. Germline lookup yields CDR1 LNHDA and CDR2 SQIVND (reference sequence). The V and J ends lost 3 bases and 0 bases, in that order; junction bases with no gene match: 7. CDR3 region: CASSMGLAESGAKNIQYF. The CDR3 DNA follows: TGTGCCAGTAGTATGGGACTAGCGGAGTCGGGAGCCAAAAACATTCAGTACTTC. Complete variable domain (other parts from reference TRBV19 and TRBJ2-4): DGGITQSPKYLFRKEGQNVTLSCEQNLNHDAMYWYRQDPGQGLRLIYYSQIVNDFQKGDIAEGYSVSREKKESFPLTVTSAQKNPTAFYLCASSMGLAESGAKNIQYFGAGTRLSVL.

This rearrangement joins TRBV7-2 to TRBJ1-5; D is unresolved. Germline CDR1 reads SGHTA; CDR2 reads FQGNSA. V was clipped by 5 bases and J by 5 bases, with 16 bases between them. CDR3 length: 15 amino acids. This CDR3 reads CASSGYRLPDQPQHF. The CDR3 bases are TGTGCCAGCAGCGGATACCGACTCCCGGATCAGCCCCAGCATTTT.

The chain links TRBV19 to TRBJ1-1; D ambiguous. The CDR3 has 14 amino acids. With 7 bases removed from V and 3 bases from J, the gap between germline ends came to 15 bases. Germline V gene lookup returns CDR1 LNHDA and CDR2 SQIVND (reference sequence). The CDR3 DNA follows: TGTGCCAGTACAGTGCGGTCAAGTTACACTGAAGCTTTCTTT. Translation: CASTVRSSYTEAFF.

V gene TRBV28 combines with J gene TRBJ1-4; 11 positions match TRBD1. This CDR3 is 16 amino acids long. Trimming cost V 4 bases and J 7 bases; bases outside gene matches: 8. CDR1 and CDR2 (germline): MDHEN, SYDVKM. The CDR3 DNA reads TGTGCCAGCAGTTCCGGTGGGACAGGGGGTGGTGAAAAACTGTTTTTT. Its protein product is CASSSGGTGGGEKLFF.

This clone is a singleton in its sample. Written as DNA, the CDR3 is TGTGCCAGCAGCGTAGAAGGCAGGCGAAACACTGAAGCTTTCTTT. It codes for CASSVEGRRNTEAFF. V and J are TRBV9 and TRBJ1-1, with no clear D. CDR1 and CDR2 from the germline V gene are SGDLS and YYNGEE. This CDR3 is built from 15 residues. V lost 0 bases, J lost 2 bases, and 11 bases lay in between.

For the CDR3, the DNA is TGTGCCAGCAGCTGGACAGGGGGCCTAGACGAGCAGTACTTC. Translating it yields CASSWTGGLDEQYF. This chain links TRBV27 with TRBJ2-7, with TRBD1 matching over 11 bases. Losses at the gene ends were 6 bases for V and 5 bases for J; bases not matched to a gene: 6. Germline V gene sequence: CDR1 MNHEY, CDR2 SMNVEV (reference sequence). This CDR3 contains 14 residues.

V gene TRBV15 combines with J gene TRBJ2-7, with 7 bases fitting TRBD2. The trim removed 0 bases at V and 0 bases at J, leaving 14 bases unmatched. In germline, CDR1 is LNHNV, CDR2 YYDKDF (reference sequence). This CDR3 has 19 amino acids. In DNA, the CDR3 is TGTGCCACCAGCAGAGATCGGGGTAGCGGGCCCTCATTCTCCTACGAGCAGTACTTC. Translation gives CATSRDRGSGPSFSYEQYF.